The 12 T cell receptor beta chains below were found in one sample sequenced in a study of blood T cell repertoires in COVID-19. Assay: immunoSEQ multiplex PCR; the TCRdb copy retains only in-frame clones and omits some. Among tens of thousands of clones, less than 85% were seen once, and the ten largest hold 10% to 15%. The sequenced sample consisted of peripheral blood. These TCRs come from a human donor in a cohort sampled during active COVID-19.

The gene calls are TRBV24-1 and TRBJ2-7; D gene ambiguous. CDR1 is KGHDR and CDR2 is SFDVKD in the germline V gene. CDR3 length: 14 amino acids. The germline V and J ends were trimmed by 4 bases and 1 base, with 10 bases remaining between them. The CDR3 DNA is TGTGCCACCAGTGACTCTGGCCTTTCCTACGAGCAGTACTTC. Its translation: CATSDSGLSYEQYF.

This clone was seen a single time. The chain couples TRBV5-5 to TRBJ2-1; D call uncertain. Deletions cut 0 bases from V and 1 base from J, with 11 bases between. Germline V gene sequence: CDR1 SGHKS, CDR2 YYEKEE (reference sequence). This CDR3 contains 16 residues. CDR3 coding DNA: TGTGCCAGCAGCTTGGGGCCGATTTCGTCCTACAATGAGCAGTTCTTC. Residues: CASSLGPISSYNEQFF.

The genes are TRBV28 and TRBJ1-1, with 7 bases lining up with TRBD1. The CDR3 is 14 residues long. Trimming cost V 10 bases and J 1 base; bases outside gene matches: 9. Germline V gene lookup returns CDR1 MDHEN and CDR2 SYDVKM. The CDR3 region is CATVPGGGNTEAFF. In nucleotides, the CDR3 is TGTGCCACCGTCCCAGGGGGAGGGAACACTGAAGCTTTCTTT.

The chain employs TRBV5-1 and TRBJ2-2, with TRBD1 matching over 8 bases. The germline CDR1 and CDR2 sequences are SGHRS and YFSETQ. CDR3 size: 17 residues. Unmatched junction bases numbered 8, after V lost 0 bases and J lost 4 bases. The CDR3 coding sequence is TGCGCCAGCAGCTTGGCGCAGGGGGCGCAGAGCACCGGGGAGCTGTTTTTT. This gives the protein CASSLAQGAQSTGELFF.

The V and J genes are TRBV18 and TRBJ1-2; D ambiguous. Trimming left V 3 bases short and J 8 bases short, with 19 bases between. This CDR3 has 15 residues. Germline V gives CDR1 KGHSH, CDR2 LQKENI. CDR3 region: CASSPDFGWFVGYTF. CDR3 nucleotides: TGTGCCAGCTCACCGGACTTCGGCTGGTTCGTCGGCTACACCTTC.

The chain links TRBV7-2 to TRBJ1-5, with TRBD1 as a possible D gene (6 bases). Germline lookup yields CDR1 SGHTA and CDR2 FQGNSA. Trimming cost V 3 bases and J 2 bases, with 8 bases left between them. CDR3 length equals 14 residues. Written as DNA, the CDR3 is TGTGCCAGCAGCTTTCCAGGGGGCAATCAGCCCCAGCATTTT. Its protein product is CASSFPGGNQPQHF.

This chain uses TRBV6-1 with TRBJ2-7, with a possible D match to TRBD2 (5 bases). Trimming took 2 bases from V and 2 from J, leaving 16 bases between them. Per germline, CDR1 MNHNS and CDR2 SASEGT. The CDR3 is 16 residues long. CDR3 amino acids: CASSERRYEGAYEQYF. DNA of the CDR3: TGTGCCAGCAGTGAAAGGAGGTATGAGGGAGCCTACGAGCAGTACTTC.

The J gene is TRBJ2-7, the V gene TRBV5-8, with 12 positions matching TRBD2. The CDR3 sequence is 15 residues long. V trimming: 0 bases; J trimming: 6 bases; junction bases outside the gene matches: 4. In germline, CDR1 is SGHTS, CDR2 YDEGEE. Written as DNA, the CDR3 is TGTGCCAGCAGCTTGGGACTAGCGGGGGTGGTCGAGCAGTACTTC. This sequence encodes CASSLGLAGVVEQYF. Full variable domain (rest looked up from reference TRBV5-8 and TRBJ2-7): EAGVTQSPTHLIKTRGQQATLRCSPISGHTSVYWYQQALGLGLQFLLWYDEGEERNRGNFPPRFSGRQFPNYSSELNVNALELEDSALYLCASSLGLAGVVEQYFGPGTRLTVT.

This chain uses TRBV6-5 with TRBJ1-1; a weak D match, TRBD1 (6 bases). The germline V gene has CDR1 MNHEY and CDR2 SVGAGI. There are 11 residues in the CDR3. Trimming cost V 5 bases and J 8 bases, with 9 bases left between them. This CDR3 reads CASSRQDEAFF. CDR3 nucleotide sequence: TGTGCCAGCAGTCGACAGGACGAAGCTTTCTTT.

In its sample, this clone was seen once. This sequence joins TRBV7-2 and TRBJ2-7, with 8 bases lining up with TRBD2. Unmatched junction bases numbered 4, after V lost 1 base and J lost 2 bases. This CDR3 comprises 15 residues. The germline V gene has CDR1 SGHTA and CDR2 FQGNSA. The CDR3 region has the DNA TGTGCCAGCAGCTTAGGGTGGCGGGGGGCCTACGAGCAGTACTTC. Translation gives CASSLGWRGAYEQYF.

This rearrangement joins TRBV10-3 to TRBJ1-1, with D uncertain. The V and J ends lost 3 bases and 1 base respectively, with 9 bases between them. Germline CDR1 ENHRY, CDR2 SYGVKD. The CDR3 runs 14 residues. CDR3 DNA sequence: TGTGCCATCAGTGAAACGTGGCAGAACACTGAAGCTTTCTTT. Translating it yields CAISETWQNTEAFF.

The genes are TRBV19 and TRBJ2-3; TRBD1 matches at 9 bases. Germline V lookup: CDR1 LNHDA, CDR2 SQIVND (reference sequence). Trimming at V came to 5 bases and at J to 2 bases, leaving 8 bases not matched to a gene. This CDR3 comprises 16 residues. The CDR3 reads CASSLGTGTPTDTQYF. DNA of the CDR3: TGTGCCAGTAGTCTCGGGACAGGGACCCCCACAGATACGCAGTATTTT.